The rows below give T cell receptor beta chains drawn from one sample of a study of blood T cell repertoires in COVID-19. TCRdb's copy holds only in-frame clones and misses some; the assay was immunoSEQ multiplex PCR. Altogether about 200,000 clones are present, about 86% being singletons, with the ten largest covering 3% to 4%. The sequencing sample was made of PBMCs or T cells enriched from blood (not recorded which). Receptor source: a woman aged 40 to 50 with acute COVID-19. CDR3s include the opening cysteine and the closing phenylalanine or tryptophan. Each record gives: V gene, J gene, CDR3 length, D gene, clone size, CDR3 DNA, CDR3 protein. The D gene is left open where the match is weak. Some rows mark clone size as missing; the rest say once, few, many or name a class of expanded clone.

TRBV5-8	TRBJ1-5	12	.	few	TGTGCCAGCAGCTTTGGGCATCAGCCCCAGCATTTT	CASSFGHQPQHF
TRBV6-5	TRBJ2-1	14	TRBD1	.	TGTGCCAGCAGATTCGCAGGGACAGGGAATGAGCAGTTCTTC	CASRFAGTGNEQFF
TRBV4-3	TRBJ2-5	14	TRBD1	.	TGCGCCAGCAGCCAAAACAGGGGGAGCAAGACCCAGTACTTC	CASSQNRGSKTQYF
TRBV24-1	TRBJ2-3	16	TRBD2	.	TGTGCCACCAGTGATTTTGGTAGCGGGAGAGGAGGTACGCAGTATTTT	CATSDFGSGRGGTQYF
TRBV28	TRBJ1-1	12	.	.	TGTGCCACCACCTCGGAGCCGAGAGAAGCTTTCTTT	CATTSEPREAFF
TRBV5-1	TRBJ2-7	15	TRBD2	.	TGCGCCAGCAGCCCGACTAGCGGGATCACCTACGAGCAGTACTTC	CASSPTSGITYEQYF
TRBV29-1	TRBJ2-5	12	TRBD2	.	TGCAGCGTTAAAGCGGGGGGGGAGACCCAGTACTTC	CSVKAGGETQYF
TRBV6-5	TRBJ1-2	13	TRBD1	.	TGTGCCACCCCGGGACAGAACATCTATGGCTACACCTTC	CATPGQNIYGYTF
TRBV28	TRBJ2-7	12	.	.	TGTGCCAGCACCCCTTCTAACTACGAGCAGTACTTC	CASTPSNYEQYF
TRBV7-9	TRBJ2-2	16	TRBD2	.	TGTGCCAGCAGCTTAGCAGGGCTAGCGGCTGGCGGGGAGCTGTTTTTT	CASSLAGLAAGGELFF
TRBV7-2	TRBJ2-1	13	.	.	TGTGCCAGCAGCCCCGATTGGGCTGGTGAGCAGTTCTTC	CASSPDWAGEQFF
TRBV28	TRBJ2-3	17	TRBD2	few	TGTGCCAGCAGTGCTCCCGGGACTAGCGGGAGGTCAGATACGCAGTATTTT	CASSAPGTSGRSDTQYF
TRBV9	TRBJ2-2	16	TRBD1	once	TGTGCCAGCAGCGTAGGGGGGACAGGAAGCACCGGGGAGCTGTTTTTT	CASSVGGTGSTGELFF
TRBV5-1	TRBJ2-3	15	.	.	TGCGCCAGCAGCTTGTACGGGCCCGAGCGGGATACGCAGTATTTT	CASSLYGPERDTQYF
TRBV7-9	TRBJ2-5	15	TRBD2	few	TGTGCCAGCAGCCCCCTCCGGACTAGCAAGGAGACCCAGTACTTC	CASSPLRTSKETQYF
TRBV10-3	TRBJ1-1	15	.	once	TGTGCCATCAGTGAGTCAAATCGGGGTAGCACTGAAGCTTTCTTT	CAISESNRGSTEAFF
TRBV19	TRBJ2-3	15	.	.	TGTGCCAGTAGTCGTGGGCGGGAAATAGCAGATACGCAGTATTTT	CASSRGREIADTQYF
TRBV2	TRBJ1-2	12	.	.	TGTGCCAGCAGTTCCGGGTTCTATGGCTACACCTTC	CASSSGFYGYTF